The entry below gives a single T cell receptor (beta chain) sequence along with its context. The record originates from a study of blood T cell repertoires in COVID-19. Study as a whole: The study drew acute and convalescent COVID-19 samples from the United States, Italy and Spain. In each case, the material was cDNA or gDNA derived from T cells, B-cell-depleted T cells, or PBMCs.

Original methodology: Estimates of nucleated cell counts were drawn from the amplification of reference gene primers. Measured with immunoSEQ multiplex PCR; TCRdb has only the in-frame clones, and not every one. The V and J calls and clone size were taken over from that table, and D and trimming were inferred from the DNA. The sample comprises some 90,000 clones, less than 85% of which are singletons, and under 13% rests with the top ten. The CDR3 covers 13 residues. CDR1 is MNHEY and CDR2 is SVGAGI in the germline V gene. V dropped 5 bases and J dropped 2; count of bases not matched to a gene: 3. The TCR comes from a woman in her 70s with acute or convalescent COVID-19. This chain joins TRBV6-5 and TRBJ2-7, with 7 bases identical to TRBD1. Sequencing was done on a sample of peripheral blood. CDR3 in DNA: TGTGCCAGCAGTAAAACAGGGGCCTACGAGCAGTACTTC. Its translation: CASSKTGAYEQYF.